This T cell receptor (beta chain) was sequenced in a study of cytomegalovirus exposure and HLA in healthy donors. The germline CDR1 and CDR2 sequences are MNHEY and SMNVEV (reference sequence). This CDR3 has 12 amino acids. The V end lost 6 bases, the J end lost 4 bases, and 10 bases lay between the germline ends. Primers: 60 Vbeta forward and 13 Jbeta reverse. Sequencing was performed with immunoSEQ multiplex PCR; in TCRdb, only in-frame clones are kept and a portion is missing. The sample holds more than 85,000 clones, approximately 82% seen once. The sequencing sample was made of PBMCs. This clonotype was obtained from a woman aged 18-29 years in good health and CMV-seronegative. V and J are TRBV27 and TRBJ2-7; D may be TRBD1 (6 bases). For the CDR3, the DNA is TGTGCCAGCAGCCCAGGGGCTTACGAGCAGTACTTC. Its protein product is CASSPGAYEQYF.